This is a list of T cell receptor beta chains from one sample in a study of technical replicates of blood from a few donors. TCRdb's copy holds only in-frame clones and misses some; the assay was immunoSEQ multiplex PCR. Of roughly 70,000 clones detected, 93% appear once; the ten largest clones hold over 0.2%. The sequenced sample consisted of T cells isolated from PBMCs. The receptors here all came from a human donor in good health. The CDR3 runs from the conserved cysteine through the conserved F or W. D genes are given only for firm matches. Expanded clones are given a class, and other clones once, few, many or no size at all.

TRBV4-2	TRBJ2-3	NA	NA	TGTGCCAGCAGCCAAGTCTCAAACAGTGCAGATACGCAGTATTTT	CASSQVSNSADTQYF
TRBV21-1	TRBJ1-2	NA	NA	TGTGCCAGCAGCCCGGGTCCAATAGTCTATGGCTACACCTTC	CASSPGPIVYGYTF
TRBV5-4	TRBJ2-5	few	NA	TGTGCCAGCAGCTCGAGGCGGGGGCAGAACCAAGAGACCCAGTACTTC	CASSSRRGQNQETQYF
TRBV7-9	TRBJ1-5	NA	NA	TGTGCCAGCAGCCCGTGGGACAAGGATAGCAATCAGCCCCAGCATTTT	CASSPWDKDSNQPQHF
TRBV19	TRBJ2-5	NA	TRBD1	TGTGCCAGTAGGAAAACAGGGGAAGGAGAGACCCAGTACTTC	CASRKTGEGETQYF
TRBV6-5	TRBJ1-1	once	NA	TGTGCCAGCAGCCTGGGGGCTGTCGCTGAAGCTTTCTTT	CASSLGAVAEAFF
TRBV6-5	TRBJ1-1	NA	TRBD1	TGTGCCAGCAGTTCCGCCTGGGGACAGATGAACACTGAAGCTTTCTTT	CASSSAWGQMNTEAFF
TRBV2	TRBJ2-1	NA	TRBD2	TGTGCCAGCAGTGTAACTAGCGGGGGATATAATGAGCAGTTCTTC	CASSVTSGGYNEQFF
TRBV5-1	TRBJ2-1	NA	TRBD2	TGCGCCAGCAGCTGGACCGGGGGGGCCTCATACAATGAGCAGTTCTTC	CASSWTGGASYNEQFF
TRBV6-1	TRBJ1-5	NA	NA	TGTGCCAGCAGTTCTCCAACTAATCAGCCCCAGCATTTT	CASSSPTNQPQHF
TRBV5-1	TRBJ2-3	NA	NA	TGCGCCAGCAGCTCCAGGGTTTCCGTAGATACGCAGTATTTT	CASSSRVSVDTQYF
TRBV9	TRBJ2-2	once	NA	TGTGCCAGCAGCGTAGGGGCGACGAACACCGGGGAGCTGTTTTTT	CASSVGATNTGELFF
TRBV5-4	TRBJ2-7	NA	TRBD1	TGTGCCAGCAGCTTGGAGGGGGCAGAGGGTGAGCAGTACTTC	CASSLEGAEGEQYF
TRBV19	TRBJ2-5	NA	TRBD2	TGTGCCAGTAAGATGACTAGCGGGACGGAGACCCAGTACTTC	CASKMTSGTETQYF
TRBV2	TRBJ2-1	NA	NA	TGTGCCAGCCATCACAATGAGCAGTTCTTC	CASHHNEQFF
TRBV29-1	TRBJ2-7	NA	TRBD2	TGCAGCGTCCGGCGGGGGACTAATCACGAGCAGTACTTC	CSVRRGTNHEQYF
TRBV11-2	TRBJ2-3	NA	TRBD1	TGTGCCAGCAGCTTAGGTAGGGGGCGCAGCACAGATACGCAGTATTTT	CASSLGRGRSTDTQYF
TRBV6-6	TRBJ1-1	NA	NA	TGTGCCAGCAGTCCCGGGGGACGGGTTGAAGCTTTCTTT	CASSPGGRVEAFF
TRBV18	TRBJ2-7	NA	NA	TGTGCCAGCTCAACTTATTCTAAACGTACCTACGAGCAGTACTTC	CASSTYSKRTYEQYF
TRBV12-5	TRBJ1-6	NA	NA	TGTGCTAGTGGTTTGGTACCGACGGGGAATTATAATTCACCCCTCCACTTT	CASGLVPTGNYNSPLHF
TRBV28	TRBJ1-1	NA	NA	TGTGCCAGCACCTTCAGGGGTAACACTGAAGCTTTCTTT	CASTFRGNTEAFF
TRBV27	TRBJ2-2	NA	TRBD2	TGTGCCAGCAGTTGGGTAGCCGGGGGGGCCGGGAACACCGGGGAGCTGTTTTTT	CASSWVAGGAGNTGELFF
TRBV27	TRBJ2-7	NA	NA	TGTGCCAGCGGCGGGGGGACAGGGTCCGAGCAGTACTTC	CASGGGTGSEQYF
TRBV5-1	TRBJ2-3	NA	TRBD2	TGCGCCAGCAGCTTGGTGGACTCCGGGGGGACAGATACGCAGTATTTT	CASSLVDSGGTDTQYF
TRBV7-9	TRBJ1-2	NA	NA	TGTGCCAGCAGCGGTGAACAGTATGGCTACACCTTC	CASSGEQYGYTF
TRBV5-1	TRBJ2-1	NA	TRBD2	TGCGCCAGCAGCTTAGGACTAGCGGGAATTGAGCAGTTCTTC	CASSLGLAGIEQFF